This TCR beta chain is from a study of blood T cell repertoires in COVID-19. Study overall: Acute and convalescent COVID-19 samples came from the United States, Italy and Spain. Sources were T cells, B-cell-depleted T cells, or PBMCs; the material itself was cDNA or gDNA.

Deletions cut 3 bases from V and 0 bases from J, with 12 bases between. The CDR3 is 16 amino acids. CDR1 and CDR2 (germline): SEHNR, FQNEAQ (reference sequence). Authors' methods: Quantification of nucleated cells was approximated via reference gene primer amplification. Clones were sequenced by immunoSEQ multiplex PCR, and TCRdb holds only the in-frame ones, with some missing. The DNA was the basis for D and trimming; V, J and clone size are from that table. The table shows approximately 66,000 clones, with roughly 86% occurring only once. What was sequenced was peripheral blood. The rearrangement links TRBV7-9 to TRBJ1-3, with a weak D call TRBD1 (5 bases). The sequence came from a woman aged 50 to 60 with active or convalescent COVID-19. CDR3 DNA: TGTGCCAGCAGCTTGGGGTTCCAGGGCTCTGGAAACACCATATATTTT. The encoded protein is CASSLGFQGSGNTIYF.